The rows below give T cell receptor beta chains drawn from one sample of a study of blood T cell repertoires in COVID-19. This table comes from immunoSEQ multiplex PCR, and its TCRdb copy is limited to in-frame clones, with some not included. Among about 110,000 clones, approximately 79% were seen once, and the ten largest hold about a sixth. The specimen sequenced was peripheral blood. These receptors all come from a woman at least 80 years old with active or convalescent COVID-19. The conserved cysteine and the conserved F or W are not part of the CDR3 here. A D gene is named only where the DNA matches it firmly. Clone sizes are given selectively: once, few, many, or a class where the clone is expanded.

d_call v_call clone_size cdr3_aa
TRBD2 TRBV3-1/TRBV3-2 - ASSLRTSGQETQY
- TRBV5-8 few ASSLGGVEHQPQH
- TRBV18 - ASSPRGGQGLSNQPQH
TRBD1 TRBV7-2 - ASSLGPGRGLYEQY
- TRBV7-9 - ASSLAIGGSTDTQY
TRBD1 TRBV6-5 - ASSYRKQGTVAF
- TRBV10-3 - AISRGTYEQY
TRBD2 TRBV28 - ASSLLAGGYEQY
- TRBV27 - ASSTDTRLLPLH
TRBD2 TRBV5-4 - ASSLGAGDGNEQF
- TRBV2 once ASTGPNFEGYEQY
- TRBV7-2 - ASSNYNSGANVLT
- TRBV5-1 - ASSSAGYYGYT
TRBD1 TRBV5-6 once ASSLAARGYGTQY
TRBD1 TRBV7-9 - ASSPGQGDTIY
TRBD1 TRBV30 - ACPDRGSGANVLT
- TRBV20-1 - SASVQGGFEQY
- TRBV19 once ASSVTGGKIQY
- TRBV12-3/TRBV12-4 few ASRLDGSYEQY